This TCR beta chain is from a study of identical twins. Germline assignment: CDR1 MNHEY and CDR2 SMNVEV (reference sequence). V trimming: 8 bases; J trimming: 2 bases; junction bases outside the gene matches: 7. The CDR3 has 15 residues. TCRdb independently ran MiXCR on the 5' RACE reads; one entry per CDR3 protein. The repertoire includes roughly 710,000 distinct CDR3 sequences, roughly 6.2% of them detected once, and 1.5% to 2% sits in the top ten. Input material: naive T cells sorted from blood. The chain combines TRBV27 with TRBJ2-2; the match to TRBD2 covers 8 bases. The clonotype originates from a man younger than 30 in good health. CDR3 loop: CASRPAGGNTGELFF. The CDR3 DNA is TGTGCCAGCCGTCCGGCGGGAGGAAACACCGGGGAGCTGTTTTTT.